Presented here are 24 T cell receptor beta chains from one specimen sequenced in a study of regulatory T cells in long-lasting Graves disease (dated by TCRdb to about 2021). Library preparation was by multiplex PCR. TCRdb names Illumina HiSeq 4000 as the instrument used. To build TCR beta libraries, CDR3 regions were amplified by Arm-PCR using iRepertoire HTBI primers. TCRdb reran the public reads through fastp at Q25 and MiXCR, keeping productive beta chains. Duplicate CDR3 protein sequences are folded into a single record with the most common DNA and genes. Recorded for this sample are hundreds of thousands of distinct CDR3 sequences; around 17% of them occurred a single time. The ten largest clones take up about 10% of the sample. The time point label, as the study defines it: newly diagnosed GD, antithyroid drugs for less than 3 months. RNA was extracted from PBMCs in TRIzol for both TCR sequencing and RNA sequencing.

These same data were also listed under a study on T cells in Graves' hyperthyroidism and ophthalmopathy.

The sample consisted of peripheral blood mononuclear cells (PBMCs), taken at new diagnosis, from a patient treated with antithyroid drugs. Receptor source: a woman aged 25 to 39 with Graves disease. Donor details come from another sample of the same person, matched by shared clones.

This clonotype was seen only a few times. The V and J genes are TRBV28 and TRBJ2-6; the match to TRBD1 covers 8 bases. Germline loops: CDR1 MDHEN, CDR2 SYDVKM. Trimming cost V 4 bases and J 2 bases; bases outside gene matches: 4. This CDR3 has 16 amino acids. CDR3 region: CASSSPGGAGANVLTF. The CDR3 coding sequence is TGTGCCAGCAGTTCCCCAGGGGGCGCTGGGGCCAACGTCCTGACTTTC. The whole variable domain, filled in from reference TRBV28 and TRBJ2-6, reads DVKVTQSSRYLVKRTGEKVFLECVQDMDHENMFWYRQDPGLGLRLIYFSYDVKMKEKGDIPEGYSVSREKKERFSLILESASTNQTSMYLCASSSPGGAGANVLTFGAGSRLTVL.

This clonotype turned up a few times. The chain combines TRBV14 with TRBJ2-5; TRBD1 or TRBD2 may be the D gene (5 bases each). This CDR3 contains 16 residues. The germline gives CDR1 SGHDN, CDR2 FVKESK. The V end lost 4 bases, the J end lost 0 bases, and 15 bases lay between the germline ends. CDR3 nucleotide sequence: TGTGCCAGCAGCCCAGGGACCATACCGTACCAAGAGACCCAGTACTTC. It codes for CASSPGTIPYQETQYF.

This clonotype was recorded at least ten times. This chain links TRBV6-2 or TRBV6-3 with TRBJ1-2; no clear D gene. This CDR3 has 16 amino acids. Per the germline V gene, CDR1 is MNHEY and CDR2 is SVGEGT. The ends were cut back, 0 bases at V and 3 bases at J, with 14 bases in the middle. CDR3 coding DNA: TGTGCCAGCAGTTACTCGAGAGCTTTCTGGGACTATGGCTACACCTTC. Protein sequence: CASSYSRAFWDYGYTF.

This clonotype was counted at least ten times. The CDR3 spells CASSQQVGTEAFF. CDR3 sequence (DNA): TGTGCCAGCAGCCAACAGGTTGGCACTGAAGCTTTCTTT. V usage is TRBV3-1 and J usage is TRBJ1-1, with no clear D. Trimming pared 2 bases from V and 4 bases from J, leaving 8 bases between. Germline V gene lookup returns CDR1 LGHDT and CDR2 YNNKEL (reference sequence). CDR3 size: 13 residues.

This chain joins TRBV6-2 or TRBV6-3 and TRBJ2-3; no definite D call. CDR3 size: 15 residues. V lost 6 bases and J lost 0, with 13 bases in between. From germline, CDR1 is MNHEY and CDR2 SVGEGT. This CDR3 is CASRELTYSTDTQYF. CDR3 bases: TGTGCCAGCAGAGAGCTCACTTATAGCACAGATACGCAGTATTTT.

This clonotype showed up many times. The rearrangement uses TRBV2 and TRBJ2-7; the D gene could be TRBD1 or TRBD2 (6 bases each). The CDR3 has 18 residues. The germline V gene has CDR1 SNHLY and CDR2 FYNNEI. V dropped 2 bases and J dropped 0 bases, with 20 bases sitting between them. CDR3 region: CASSERDWGARSSYEQYF. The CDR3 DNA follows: TGTGCCAGCAGTGAAAGGGACTGGGGGGCCCGAAGCTCCTACGAGCAGTACTTC. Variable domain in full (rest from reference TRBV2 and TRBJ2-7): EPEVTQTPSHQVTQMGQEVILRCVPISNHLYFYWYRQILGQKVEFLVSFYNNEISEKSEIFDDQFSVERPDGSNFTLKIRSTKLEDSAMYFCASSERDWGARSSYEQYFGPGTRLTVT.

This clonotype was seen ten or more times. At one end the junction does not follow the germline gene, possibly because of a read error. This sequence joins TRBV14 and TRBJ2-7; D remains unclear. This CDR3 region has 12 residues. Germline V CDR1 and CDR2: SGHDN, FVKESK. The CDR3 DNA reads TGTGCCAGCAGTCAAGAAGGGATCGAGCAGTACTTC. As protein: CASSQEGIEQYF.

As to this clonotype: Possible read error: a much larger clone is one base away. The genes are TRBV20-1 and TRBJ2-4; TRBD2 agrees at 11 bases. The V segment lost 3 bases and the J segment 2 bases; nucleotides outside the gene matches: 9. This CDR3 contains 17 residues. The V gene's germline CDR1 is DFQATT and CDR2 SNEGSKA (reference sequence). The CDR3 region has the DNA TGCAGTGCTAGCCCCCTGACTAGCGGGAAACCCAAAAACATTCAGTACTTC. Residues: CSASPLTSGKPKNIQYF.

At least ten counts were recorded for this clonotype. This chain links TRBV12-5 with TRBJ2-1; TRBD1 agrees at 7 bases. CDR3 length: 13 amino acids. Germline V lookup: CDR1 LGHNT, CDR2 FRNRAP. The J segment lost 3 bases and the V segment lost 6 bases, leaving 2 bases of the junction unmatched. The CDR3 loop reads CASGRQGYNEQFF. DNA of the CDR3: TGTGCTAGTGGCCGACAGGGCTACAATGAGCAGTTCTTC.

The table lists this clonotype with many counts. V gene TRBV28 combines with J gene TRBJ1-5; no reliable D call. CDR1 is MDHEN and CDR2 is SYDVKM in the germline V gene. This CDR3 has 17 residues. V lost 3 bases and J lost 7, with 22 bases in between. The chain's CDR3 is CASSLAAGRRTGQPQHF. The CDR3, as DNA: TGTGCCAGCAGTTTGGCCGCAGGTCGAAGGACGGGCCAGCCCCAGCATTTT.

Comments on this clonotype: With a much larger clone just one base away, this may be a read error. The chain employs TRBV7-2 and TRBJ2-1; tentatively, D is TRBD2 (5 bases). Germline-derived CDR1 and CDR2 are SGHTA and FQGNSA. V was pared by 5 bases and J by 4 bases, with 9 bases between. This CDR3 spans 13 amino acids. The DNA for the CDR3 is TGTGCCAGCAGCACACCGGGATACAATGAGCAGTTCTTC. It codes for CASSTPGYNEQFF. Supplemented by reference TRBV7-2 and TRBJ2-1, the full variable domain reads GAGVSQSPSNKVTEKGKDVELRCDPISGHTALYWYRQSLGQGLEFLIYFQGNSAPDKSGLPSDRFSAERTGGSVSTLTIQRTQQEDSAVYLCASSTPGYNEQFFGPGTRLTVL.

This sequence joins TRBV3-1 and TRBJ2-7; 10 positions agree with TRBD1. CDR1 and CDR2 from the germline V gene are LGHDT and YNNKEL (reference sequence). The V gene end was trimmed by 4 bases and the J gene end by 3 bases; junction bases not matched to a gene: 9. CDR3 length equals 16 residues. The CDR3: CASSRRVGTGDYEQYF. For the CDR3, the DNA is TGTGCCAGCAGCCGCCGAGTCGGGACAGGGGACTACGAGCAGTACTTC.

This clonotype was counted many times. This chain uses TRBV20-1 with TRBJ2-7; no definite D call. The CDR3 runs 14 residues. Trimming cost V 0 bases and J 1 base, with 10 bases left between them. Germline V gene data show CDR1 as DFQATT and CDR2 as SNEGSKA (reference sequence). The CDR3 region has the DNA TGCAGTGCTAGAGAAAGACACATATCCTACGAGCAGTACTTC. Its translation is CSARERHISYEQYF.

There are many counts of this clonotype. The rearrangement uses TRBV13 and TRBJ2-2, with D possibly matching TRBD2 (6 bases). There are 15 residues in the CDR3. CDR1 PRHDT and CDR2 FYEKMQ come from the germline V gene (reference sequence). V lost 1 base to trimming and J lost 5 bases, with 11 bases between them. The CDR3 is CASSLVGGSTGELFF. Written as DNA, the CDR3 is TGTGCCAGCAGCTTAGTCGGAGGGAGTACCGGGGAGCTGTTTTTT.

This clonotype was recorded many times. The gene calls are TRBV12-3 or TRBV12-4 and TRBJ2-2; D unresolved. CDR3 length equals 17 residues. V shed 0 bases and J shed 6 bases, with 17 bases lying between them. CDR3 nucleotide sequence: TGTGCCAGCAGTTTAGCGGGGTCTACCCTGATGCCCGGGGAGCTGTTTTTT. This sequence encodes CASSLAGSTLMPGELFF.

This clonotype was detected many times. CDR3 in DNA: TGCAGTGCCGTTAGAAGCGGAGCCACAGATACGCAGTATTTT. Translated, it gives CSAVRSGATDTQYF. This rearrangement joins TRBV20-1 to TRBJ2-3; TRBD2 is a possible D gene (5 bases). There are 14 residues in the CDR3. Looked up from germline, CDR1 is DFQATT and CDR2 is SNEGSKA (reference sequence). With 6 bases removed from V and 2 bases from J, the gap between germline ends came to 15 bases.

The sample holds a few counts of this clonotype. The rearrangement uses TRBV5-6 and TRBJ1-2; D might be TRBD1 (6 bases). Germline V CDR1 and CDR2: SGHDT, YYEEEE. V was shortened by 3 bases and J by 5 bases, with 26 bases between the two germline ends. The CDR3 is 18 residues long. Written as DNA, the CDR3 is TGTGCCAGCAGCTATGGTTGGGGAGCCAGGGGCAAACCTTATGGCTACACCTTC. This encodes CASSYGWGARGKPYGYTF.

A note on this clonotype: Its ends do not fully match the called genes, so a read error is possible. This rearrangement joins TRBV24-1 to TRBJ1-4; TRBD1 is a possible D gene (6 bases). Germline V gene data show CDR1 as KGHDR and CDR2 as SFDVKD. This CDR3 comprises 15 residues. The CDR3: CASSLTGTGSGKLFF. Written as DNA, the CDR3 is TGTGCCAGCAGTTTAACCGGCACAGGGAGCGGAAAACTGTTTTTT.

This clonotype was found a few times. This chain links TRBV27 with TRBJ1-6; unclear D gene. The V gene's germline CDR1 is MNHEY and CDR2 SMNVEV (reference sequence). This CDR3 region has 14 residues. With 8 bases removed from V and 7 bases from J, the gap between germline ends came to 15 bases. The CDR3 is CASPLTVQNSPLHF. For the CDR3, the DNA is TGTGCCAGCCCACTTACCGTGCAGAATTCACCCCTCCACTTT.

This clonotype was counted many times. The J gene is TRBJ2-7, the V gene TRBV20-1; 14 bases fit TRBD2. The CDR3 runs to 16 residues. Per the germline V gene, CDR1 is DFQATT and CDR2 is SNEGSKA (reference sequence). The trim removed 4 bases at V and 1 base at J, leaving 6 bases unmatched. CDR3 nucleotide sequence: TGCAGTGCTACGGGACTAGCGGGAGTGTGGTCCTACGAGCAGTACTTC. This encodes CSATGLAGVWSYEQYF.

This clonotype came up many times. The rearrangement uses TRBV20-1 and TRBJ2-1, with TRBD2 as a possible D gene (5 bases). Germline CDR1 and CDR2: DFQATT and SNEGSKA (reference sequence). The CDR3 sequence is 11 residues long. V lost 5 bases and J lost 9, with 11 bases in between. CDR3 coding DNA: TGCAGTGCTTCAGGAGGCACTGAGCAGTTCTTC. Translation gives CSASGGTEQFF.

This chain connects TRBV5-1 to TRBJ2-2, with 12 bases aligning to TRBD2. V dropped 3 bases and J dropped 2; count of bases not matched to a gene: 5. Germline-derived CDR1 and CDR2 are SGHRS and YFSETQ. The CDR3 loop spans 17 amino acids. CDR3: CASSWTLAGGNTGELFF. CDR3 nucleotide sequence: TGCGCCAGCAGCTGGACACTAGCGGGAGGCAACACCGGGGAGCTGTTTTTT.

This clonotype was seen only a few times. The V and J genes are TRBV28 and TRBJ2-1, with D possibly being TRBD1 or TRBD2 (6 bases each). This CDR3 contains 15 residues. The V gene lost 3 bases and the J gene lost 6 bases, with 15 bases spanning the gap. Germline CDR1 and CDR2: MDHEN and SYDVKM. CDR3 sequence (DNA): TGTGCCAGCAGTTTTGAGGGGGGAGTCTTCAATGAGCAGTTCTTC. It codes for CASSFEGGVFNEQFF.

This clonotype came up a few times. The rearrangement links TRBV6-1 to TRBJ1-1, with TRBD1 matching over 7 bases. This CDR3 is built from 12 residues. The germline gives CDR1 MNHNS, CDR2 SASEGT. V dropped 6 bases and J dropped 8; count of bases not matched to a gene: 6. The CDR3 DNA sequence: TGTGCCAGCAGGGGACCGGGACAGGAAGCTTTCTTT. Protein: CASRGPGQEAFF.